This TCR beta chain originates from a study of shared clonotypes between healthy human individuals (dated by TCRdb to 2018 to 2020). In terms of the full investigation: The cohort comprised a couple of women and a few men aged 18 to 49 years. For each donor, CD4 naive and CD4 memory were each run on three plates, CD8 naive on two plates, and CD8 memory on one plate. To estimate repertoire size and how much clonotype sharing occurs between individuals, the study deeply sequenced the blood TCR repertoires of roughly 5 healthy adults. Libraries were prepared and TCR repertoires were sequenced by different laboratories using diverse techniques, in order to increase sequencing depth and limit assay-specific biases. Per donor, leukapheresis produced somewhere between about 0.94 and 9.5 billion PBMCs.

Broader findings and caveats from the paper: Compared with non-shared clonotypes, clonotypes shared by all four sorted-subset donors had higher generation probabilities. Pairwise subsampling indicated that sequencing depth was expected to affect the degree of clonotype sharing among donors. Sharing across several donors was observed for 4.5% to 6.5% of naive CD4, 3.5% of naive CD8, 2% to 2.5% of memory CD4, and around 0.44% of memory CD8 clonotypes. Sampling was restricted to blood, and TCR repertoires in tissue are likely to differ from TCR repertoires in blood. Because the study included a small number of donors, the genetic and exposure-history diversity represented was limited. Naive subsets generally had larger estimated clonotype richness than memory subsets did. Even with the large sequencing depth, rarefaction of the sorted-subset datasets indicated that sequencing was incomplete.

CD8 naive samples were obtained by positive selection for CCR7 among CD45RO-negative cells, yielding a CD45RA+CCR7+ population from which TemRA cells were excluded. Healthy HIV-negative adults with no recently reported acute infections or vaccinations were included as donors. Every donor was a Caucasian adult residing in Nashville, Tennessee, USA. After blood collection by leukapheresis, PBMCs were isolated using Ficoll-Histopaque density gradient centrifugation and then cryopreserved in the vapor phase of liquid nitrogen. Purity and quantity of every magnetically sorted T cell population were checked by analytical flow cytometry. From each sorted fraction, genomic DNA was isolated and quantified by UV absorbance on a Nanodrop 2000c. TCR CDR3 regions were amplified from genomic DNA by multiplex PCR using the deep immunoSEQ assay. Extracted genomic DNA from each cell subset was distributed evenly across all wells of several immunoSEQ 96-well plates, and each plate was treated as a replicate. For sorted subsets, about 220 ng of genomic DNA, equivalent to 30,000 or so T cell genomes, went into each replicate PCR. The purified libraries were quantified using a Qubit 3.0 fluorometer, sized with a Bioanalyzer 2100, and then quantified again using the KAPA Library Quantification kit. Every immunoSEQ 96-well plate was sequenced on a dedicated single-read 150-cycle Illumina NextSeq 550 flow cell. As for the authors' bioinformatics: Because only junctional sequences without quality scores were contained in the immunoSEQ output, filtering matching that applied to full-length reads could not be performed. Sequences were annotated with PyIR, a Python wrapper for IgBLAST v1.9, and V/J genes and CDR3 were assigned using IMGT germline references. Reads were filtered out if the reads had weak V/J assignments (E-value above 1e-6), no CDR3, stop codons, out-of-frame junctions, or ambiguous translated residues. A V3J clonotype was defined by an identical inferred V gene, J gene, and CDR3 amino acid sequence. The percentage overlap between two repertoires was calculated by dividing the number of shared unique clonotypes by the size of the smaller repertoire. RTK rarefaction, the Chao1 estimator, and Recon v2.1 estimates of unobserved clonotypes were used to assess repertoire richness. OLGA was used to compute generation probabilities for all TCRbeta clonotypes that the gDNA method yielded from four donors. Drawn from immuneACCESS, this table holds only the in-frame rearrangements with V and J called that TCRdb kept. Clones are partly lost; checked studies trace under half to an unresolved V gene and leave the rest unexplained. D and trimming come from the DNA, and the V and J calls and clone size come from that table. The sample yields more than 2 million clones; about 94% were counted once. The top ten constitute more than 1.5% of the sample.

Of note for this clone: The specificity of this receptor is unknown. Nothing much larger sits one base from this clone, and base qualities are not available.

Sequences were obtained from naive CD8+ T cells from PBMCs. Reading the label with the study, this specimen's cell subset or site is: CD45RA+CCR7+. This TCR came from a man aged 18-30 years in good health. Some clones in this sample may be carry-over from other donors' samples.

For the CDR3, the sequence is CASSLGGGAGNNEQFF. The sequence in DNA is TGTGCCAGCAGCTTAGGGGGGGGCGCCGGCAACAATGAGCAGTTCTTC. The chain joins TRBV11-2 to TRBJ2-1, and TRBD2 may be the D gene, going by 7 matching bases. From cysteine to phenylalanine, the CDR3 is 16 amino acids long. The entry retains the CDR3 DNA only, 48 bases that are in frame from base 1. The germline V gene supplies CDR1 SGHAT and CDR2 FQNNGV. Trimming at the junction amounts to 1 base on V and 5 bases on J, and the germline ends lie 15 bases apart. Joined to the reference TRBV11-2 and TRBJ2-1 proteins, this CDR3 gives the full variable domain: EAGVAQSPRYKIIEKRQSVAFWCNPISGHATLYWYQQILGQGPKLLIQFQNNGVVDDSQLPKDRFSAERLKGVDSTLKIQPAKLEDSAVYLCASSLGGGAGNNEQFFGPGTRLTVL.